The sequence of this T cell receptor (beta chain) was determined in a study of T cell repertoires in cytomegalovirus infection. On the study more broadly: The authors used CMV epitopes that were HLA-C-restricted (recently identified) and HLA-B-restricted (well studied). Signatures in public TCR beta sequences pointed to both CMV infection and matching HLA type. Regarding the study as a whole: The ex vivo response showed dominance by HLA-C-restricted CMV-specific TCR beta clonotypes.

This clonotype was counted a few times. Its antigen is not known. The CDR3 consists of 13 residues. CDR1 and CDR2 (germline): SQVTM, ANQGSEA. V was clipped by 6 bases and J by 12 bases; unmatched bases: 13. TCRdb recomputed calls from the reads with MiXCR, one row per CDR3 protein. Altogether 700,000 to 850,000 distinct CDR3 sequences are present, 32% being singletons, with the ten largest covering 9.5% to 15%. The V gene is TRBV29-1, the J gene TRBJ1-4; 7 bases are a match to TRBD1. The receptor was isolated from a human donor in good health (CMV status not recorded). Some clones in this sample may be carry-over from other donors' samples. This material consisted of cultured CD8+ T cells from PBMCs, taken from culture after CMV antigen stimulation. In nucleotides, the CDR3 is TGCAGCGTCGGCACGCGGCCAACAGGGGAACTGTTTTTT. Its protein product is CSVGTRPTGELFF.